The source of this T cell receptor (beta chain) is a study of T cell responses to AZD1222 COVID-19 vaccine. Germline assignment: CDR1 SGHNT and CDR2 YYREEE (reference sequence). With 4 bases clipped from V and 3 bases from J, the junction kept 8 bases outside the gene matches. This CDR3 has 16 residues. Data came from immunoSEQ multiplex PCR; TCRdb stores just in-frame clones and leaves some out. The profile covers approximately 70,000 clones, with 70% to 90% appearing a single time and roughly 10% taken by the ten largest. The sample consisted of peripheral blood, taken 28 days after the second dose of the MenACWY control vaccine. The genes are TRBV5-4 and TRBJ1-1, with 11 bases fitting TRBD1. This clonotype was obtained from an adult who received the MenACWY meningococcal vaccine as a control. The CDR3 region is CASSLRTGGGHTEAFF. CDR3 DNA: TGTGCCAGCAGCCTTCGGACAGGGGGCGGGCACACTGAAGCTTTCTTT.